These 6 T cell receptor beta chains originate from one sample sequenced in a study of T cell responses to AZD1222 COVID-19 vaccine. Clones were sequenced by immunoSEQ multiplex PCR, and TCRdb holds only the in-frame ones, with some missing. The sample holds 80,000 to 95,000 clones, around 73% seen once. Sequencing used peripheral blood, obtained on day 0 of AZD1222 vaccination. Source of these receptors: an adult in good health.

This rearrangement joins TRBV30 to TRBJ2-5, with D perhaps assigned TRBD1 or TRBD2 (5 bases each). This CDR3 has 14 amino acids. Trimming stripped 1 base from V and 3 bases from J, with 12 bases between. Germline V gives CDR1 GTSNPN, CDR2 SVGIG (reference sequence). The CDR3 DNA follows: TGTGCCTGGAGTGGCCCCGGGACCGAAGAGACCCAGTACTTC. Translated: CAWSGPGTEETQYF.

V usage is TRBV5-4 and J usage is TRBJ2-3; D is undetermined. The germline V gene encodes CDR1 SGHNT and CDR2 YYREEE (reference sequence). This CDR3 contains 14 residues. Trimming stripped 2 bases from V and 3 bases from J, with 10 bases between. The CDR3 nucleotides read TGTGCCAGCAGCTTAGCGCAAACGACAGATACGCAGTATTTT. Translating gives CASSLAQTTDTQYF.

This clone was detected a few times. V gene TRBV10-3 combines with J gene TRBJ2-1, with a weak D call TRBD2 (5 bases). This CDR3 has 13 amino acids. Germline V gives CDR1 ENHRY, CDR2 SYGVKD. Trimming pared 4 bases from V and 10 bases from J, leaving 14 bases between. The CDR3 sequence: CAISGVTKEEQFF. CDR3 in DNA: TGTGCCATCAGTGGGGTGACTAAAGAGGAGCAGTTCTTC.

This clone has a handful of counts. The chain joins TRBV19 to TRBJ1-6, with 10 bases fitting TRBD1. The germline CDR1 and CDR2 sequences are LNHDA and SQIVND (reference sequence). V was pared by 7 bases and J by 8 bases, with 11 bases of the junction left unmatched. This CDR3 has 16 residues. CDR3 DNA sequence: TGTGCCAGTACCGAAGCGGGACAGGGGTTTTATTCACCCCTCCACTTT. Translating it yields CASTEAGQGFYSPLHF.

J is TRBJ1-6 and V is TRBV2; D gene uncertain. The V and J ends lost 0 bases and 6 bases respectively, with 9 bases between them. The V gene's germline CDR1 is SNHLY and CDR2 FYNNEI. The CDR3 contains 15 residues. The DNA for the CDR3 is TGTGCCAGCAGTGAAGCCGGGCGAGGTAATTCACCCCTCCACTTT. This gives the protein CASSEAGRGNSPLHF.

The CDR3 spells CASSLDRGPPYEQYF. The CDR3 region has the DNA TGCGCCAGCAGCCTTGACAGGGGGCCTCCCTACGAGCAGTACTTC. The genes are TRBV5-1 and TRBJ2-7; 10 bases are a match to TRBD1. Germline trimming cut 4 bases from V and 2 bases from J; bases unmatched to any gene: 6. Germline loops: CDR1 SGHRS, CDR2 YFSETQ. The CDR3 is made up of 15 amino acids. The variable domain in full, completed from reference TRBV5-1 and TRBJ2-7, reads KAGVTQTPRYLIKTRGQQVTLSCSPISGHRSVSWYQQTPGQGLQFLFEYFSETQRNKGNFPGRFSGRQFSNSRSEMNVSTLELGDSALYLCASSLDRGPPYEQYFGPGTRLTVT.